What follows are 21 T cell receptor beta chains derived from one specimen sequenced in a study of shared clonotypes between healthy human individuals. Generated by immunoSEQ multiplex PCR, the TCRdb table keeps only in-frame clones and is missing some. The data hold about 2.4 million clones, with over 85% observed a single time. Sequencing was performed on naive CD4+ T cells from PBMCs. Subset given: CD45RA+ positively selected. The receptors were gathered from a man between 18 and 29 years old in good health. Some clones in this sample may be carry-over from other donors' samples.

The rearrangement uses TRBV2 and TRBJ2-5, with no clear D. The CDR3 contains 13 residues. V was trimmed by 6 bases and J by 4 bases, leaving 12 bases between them. Per germline, CDR1 SNHLY and CDR2 FYNNEI. The CDR3 DNA reads TGTGCCAGCAGCGGTTTGGTGGTAGAGACCCAGTACTTC. Protein: CASSGLVVETQYF.

The count of this clone is one. The rearrangement uses TRBV29-1 and TRBJ2-1, with 11 bases identical to TRBD1. Germline V gene data show CDR1 as SQVTM and CDR2 as ANQGSEA. Trimming took 3 bases from V and 6 from J; bases not matched to a gene: 1. The CDR3 is 13 residues long. CDR3 nucleotides: TGCAGCGTTGAGGGGACAGGGGGCAATGAGCAGTTCTTC. This codes for CSVEGTGGNEQFF.

Notes on this clone: The junction shows a germline mismatch at one end, possibly a read error. The chain recombines TRBV6-5 with TRBJ2-7; D possibly corresponds to TRBD1 (6 bases). CDR3 length: 14 amino acids. Germline CDR1 reads MNHEY; CDR2 reads SVGAGI. The CDR3 DNA is TGCGCCAGCAGGGGCCGGGTAATCTCCTACGAGCAGTACTTC. Translated: CASRGRVISYEQYF.

This sequence joins TRBV11-2 and TRBJ2-7; no reliable D call. Trimming took off 5 bases at V and 5 bases at J, with 13 bases between the two ends. The CDR3 has 13 residues. Germline V gene data show CDR1 as SGHAT and CDR2 as FQNNGV. The CDR3 sequence: CASSIGPSNEQYF. The CDR3 bases are TGTGCCAGCAGCATCGGGCCGTCTAACGAGCAGTACTTC.

To note about this clone: Other DNA sequences of this sample code for an identical CDR3. The V and J genes are TRBV5-6 and TRBJ2-2; D is ambiguous. The CDR3 has 14 residues. Trimming cost V 0 bases and J 1 base, with 4 bases left between them. Germline assignment: CDR1 SGHDT and CDR2 YYEEEE. CDR3 loop: CASSLGRNTGELFF. For the CDR3, the DNA is TGTGCCAGCAGCTTGGGCAGGAACACCGGGGAGCTGTTTTTT.

V and J are TRBV5-1 and TRBJ2-2; maybe TRBD1 (6 bases). Between the trimmed V and J ends, which lost 1 base and 4 bases, there was a span of 8 bases. Germline V lookup: CDR1 SGHRS, CDR2 YFSETQ. The CDR3 length is 14 residues. CDR3 residues: CASSLTGRTGELFF. CDR3 DNA sequence: TGCGCCAGCAGCTTGACAGGGCGCACCGGGGAGCTGTTTTTT.

The chain couples TRBV27 to TRBJ2-3, with D possibly TRBD2 on 6 matching bases. The CDR3 is 15 residues long. Trimming removed 5 bases at V and 2 bases at J, with 14 bases between. Germline V gene data show CDR1 as MNHEY and CDR2 as SMNVEV (reference sequence). The CDR3 loop reads CASSHRDWYTDTQYF. For the CDR3, the DNA is TGTGCCAGCAGTCACCGGGACTGGTACACAGATACGCAGTATTTT.

Of note for this clone: Distinct nucleotide sequences in the sample also encode this CDR3. V usage is TRBV5-4 and J usage is TRBJ2-7, with TRBD1 matching over 7 bases. CDR3 length: 14 residues. V gave up 0 bases and J gave up 3 bases; unmatched junction bases: 3. Germline V gives CDR1 SGHNT, CDR2 YYREEE (reference sequence). The CDR3 region has the DNA TGTGCCAGCAGCTTGGAAGGGGGCCGCTACGAGCAGTACTTC. Its translation: CASSLEGGRYEQYF.

J is TRBJ2-1 and V is TRBV6-1; 8 bases map to TRBD2. The CDR3 spans 15 residues. The germline V gene has CDR1 MNHNS and CDR2 SASEGT. With V trimmed by 9 bases and J by 8 bases, 15 bases remained unmatched. CDR3 sequence: CASSLGTRGGYEQFF. The CDR3 coding sequence is TGTGCCAGTAGCCTCGGGACTAGAGGGGGGTATGAGCAGTTCTTC.

The J gene is TRBJ2-1, the V gene TRBV18; D not certain. Trimming cost V 1 base and J 3 bases, with 10 bases left between them. From germline, CDR1 is KGHSH and CDR2 LQKENI. This CDR3 region has 15 residues. CDR3 DNA: TGTGCCAGCTCACCACAGGTTTACGGCTACAATGAGCAGTTCTTC. Translating it yields CASSPQVYGYNEQFF.

The rearrangement uses TRBV7-2 and TRBJ1-1, with D possibly being TRBD1 (5 bases). Deletions cut 5 bases from V and 4 bases from J, with 14 bases between. The CDR3 has 14 amino acids. Per the germline V gene, CDR1 is SGHTA and CDR2 is FQGNSA. This chain's CDR3 is CASSQLQGITEAFF. For the CDR3, the DNA is TGTGCCAGCAGCCAGCTGCAGGGTATCACTGAAGCTTTCTTT.

The gene calls are TRBV4-3 and TRBJ1-1; possibly TRBD1 for D (5 bases). CDR1 is LGHNA, CDR2 YSLEER, per germline. The CDR3 runs 15 residues. Trimming shortened V by 0 bases and J by 5 bases, and 13 bases separated the two germline ends. The CDR3: CASSQDRQGGTEAFF. CDR3 nucleotide sequence: TGCGCCAGCAGCCAAGATCGGCAGGGAGGTACTGAAGCTTTCTTT.

The chain joins TRBV28 to TRBJ1-5; 9 bases line up with TRBD1. Germline lookup yields CDR1 MDHEN and CDR2 SYDVKM. This CDR3 has 17 amino acids. V shed 6 bases and J 1 base; nucleotides not matched to a gene: 10. The CDR3 is CASRKSGTGISNQPQHF. Here the CDR3 DNA reads TGTGCCAGCAGGAAATCCGGGACAGGGATAAGCAATCAGCCCCAGCATTTT.

The J gene is TRBJ1-2, the V gene TRBV28; D may be TRBD1 (6 bases). CDR1 is MDHEN, CDR2 SYDVKM, per germline. The CDR3 has 15 residues. Trimming shortened V by 5 bases and J by 2 bases, and 15 bases separated the two germline ends. The CDR3 loop reads CASSLTGNGNYGYTF. CDR3 bases: TGTGCCAGCAGTCTTACAGGGAATGGGAACTATGGCTACACCTTC.

In the case of this clone: Additional DNA sequences in this sample encode the identical CDR3. The rearrangement joins TRBV20-1 to TRBJ2-1, with D possibly matching TRBD1 (5 bases). The germline V and J ends were trimmed by 6 bases and 3 bases, with 6 bases remaining between them. The CDR3 sequence is 11 residues long. Germline CDR1 DFQATT, CDR2 SNEGSKA (reference sequence). The CDR3 region has the DNA TGCAGTGCCAGGGACTACAATGAGCAGTTCTTC. It is translated as CSARDYNEQFF.

The chain recombines TRBV7-9 with TRBJ2-1; TRBD2 aligns across 10 bases. V lost 1 base and J lost 9; bases outside the gene matches: 6. The CDR3 spans 15 residues. Germline CDR1 is SEHNR and CDR2 is FQNEAQ (reference sequence). CDR3 in amino acids: CASSLGASGSREQFF. Written as DNA, the CDR3 is TGTGCCAGCAGCTTAGGTGCTAGCGGGAGTCGTGAGCAGTTCTTC.

V is TRBV7-9 and J is TRBJ1-1; D gene unclear. Trimming stripped 2 bases from V and 2 bases from J, with 6 bases between. This CDR3 is built from 13 residues. Germline V gene lookup returns CDR1 SEHNR and CDR2 FQNEAQ (reference sequence). The CDR3 nucleotides read TGTGCCAGCAGCTTATGGTCCAACACTGAAGCTTTCTTT. Residues: CASSLWSNTEAFF. The full variable domain, its missing parts supplied by reference TRBV7-9 and TRBJ1-1, is DTGVSQNPRHKITKRGQNVTFRCDPISEHNRLYWYRQTLGQGPEFLTYFQNEAQLEKSRLLSDRFSAERPKGSFSTLEIQRTEQGDSAMYLCASSLWSNTEAFFGQGTRLTVV.

The rearrangement uses TRBV27 and TRBJ1-2; 9 nucleotides match TRBD1. Germline V gives CDR1 MNHEY, CDR2 SMNVEV (reference sequence). CDR3 length: 17 amino acids. The junction had 15 bases not matched to a gene; V was cut back by 4 bases and J by 6 bases. Here the CDR3 reads CASSSQGFKTGGDGYTF. The CDR3 coding sequence is TGTGCCAGCAGTTCCCAGGGATTTAAGACAGGGGGTGATGGCTACACCTTC.

The rearrangement joins TRBV10-3 to TRBJ1-3; D is uncertain. CDR1 is ENHRY and CDR2 is SYGVKD in the germline V gene. This CDR3 region has 12 residues. With 10 bases removed from V and 1 base from J, the gap between germline ends came to 8 bases. The CDR3 coding sequence is TGTGCCACCCGGACTTCTGGAAACACCATATATTTT. As protein: CATRTSGNTIYF.

The CDR3 DNA reads as TGCGCCAGCAGCCAGACAGGGTATGGCGAAAAACTGTTTTTT. This codes for CASSQTGYGEKLFF. V gene TRBV4-1 combines with J gene TRBJ1-4; 7 nucleotides agree with TRBD1. CDR1 is MGHRA and CDR2 is YSYEKL in the germline V gene. This CDR3 spans 14 amino acids. The trim removed 3 bases at V and 8 bases at J, leaving 6 bases unmatched.

The chain carries TRBV19 and TRBJ2-7; 8 bases map to TRBD2. Losses at the gene ends were 6 bases for V and 4 bases for J; bases not matched to a gene: 8. This CDR3 spans 14 amino acids. Germline loops: CDR1 LNHDA, CDR2 SQIVND (reference sequence). The CDR3 is CASRRNREGYEQYF. CDR3 bases: TGTGCCAGTAGGAGAAATCGGGAGGGGTACGAGCAGTACTTC. Combining the CDR3 with reference TRBV19 and TRBJ2-7 gives the whole variable domain DGGITQSPKYLFRKEGQNVTLSCEQNLNHDAMYWYRQDPGQGLRLIYYSQIVNDFQKGDIAEGYSVSREKKESFPLTVTSAQKNPTAFYLCASRRNREGYEQYFGPGTRLTVT.